This is a list of T cell receptor beta chains from one sample in a study of T cell changes during pregnancy in multiple sclerosis. Some clones are missing from TCRdb's copy, which holds only in-frame ones; the method was immunoSEQ multiplex PCR. The table has approximately 90,000 clones, 80% to 95% seen once. The specimen was peripheral blood, collected after pregnancy. The receptors shown here come from a female donor with multiple sclerosis, enrolled in a pregnancy study. The CDR3 runs from the conserved cysteine through the conserved F or W. Each record gives: J gene, V gene, D gene, clone size, CDR3 DNA, CDR3 protein. The D gene is left open where the match is weak. A row's size may be missing; if present it is once, few, many or a size class.

>TRBJ2-2|TRBV13|TRBD2|NA
TGTGCCAGCAGCCACGAAACCCCCGGACTAGCGGGGGGGGGCACCGGGGAGCTGTTTTTT
CASSHETPGLAGGGTGELFF
>TRBJ2-3|TRBV6-4|NA|NA
TGTGCCAGCAGTTTAACGGAGGGTAGCACAGATACGCAGTATTTT
CASSLTEGSTDTQYF
>TRBJ1-5|TRBV7-8|TRBD1|NA
TGTGCCAGCAGCCGGATACAGGGGAATCAGCCCCAGCATTTT
CASSRIQGNQPQHF
>TRBJ2-7|TRBV5-1|NA|NA
TGCGCCAGCAGCTTGGCCTGGACAAGGTCCTACGAGCAGTACTTC
CASSLAWTRSYEQYF
>TRBJ2-2|TRBV7-9|NA|NA
TGTGCCAGCAGCTTAAAATTTAGCGGATGGAACACCGGGGAGCTGTTTTTT
CASSLKFSGWNTGELFF
>TRBJ1-1|TRBV7-6|TRBD1|NA
TGTGCCAGCAGCTTAGCCAGGGGGATAGGGAACACTGAAGCTTTCTTT
CASSLARGIGNTEAFF
>TRBJ2-1|TRBV7-9|NA|NA
TGTGCCAGCAGCCTACTAGGGGGTTACAATGAGCAGTTCTTC
CASSLLGGYNEQFF
>TRBJ2-3|TRBV12-5|NA|NA
TGTGCTAGTGGTTTGCCTCCCTTCGGGACAGATACGCAGTATTTT
CASGLPPFGTDTQYF
>TRBJ2-5|TRBV7-6|TRBD2|NA
TGTGCCAGCAGCTTAGGGGGCGGGGGGGTTCAAGAGACCCAGTACTTC
CASSLGGGGVQETQYF
>TRBJ2-1|TRBV2|TRBD2|NA
TGTGCCAGCGGGCTAGCGGCGAGGGACAATGAGCAGTTCTTC
CASGLAARDNEQFF
>TRBJ1-4|TRBV7-9|NA|once
TGTGCCAGCAGTTACCGGGAGGCGGTGGTTGAAAAACTGTTTTTT
CASSYREAVVEKLFF
>TRBJ1-1|TRBV4-2|TRBD1|NA
TGTGCCAGCAGCCAAGATTCCAACACAGGGGAAACTGAAGCTTTCTTT
CASSQDSNTGETEAFF
>TRBJ1-5|TRBV5-5|NA|NA
TGTGCCAGCAGCCTAATGGCGGGAGACAATCAGCCCCAGCATTTT
CASSLMAGDNQPQHF
>TRBJ2-2|TRBV7-2|TRBD2|NA
TGTGCCAGCAGCTTAAGGCTAGCGGGAGGTTTTCCTACCGGGGAGCTGTTTTTT
CASSLRLAGGFPTGELFF
>TRBJ2-1|TRBV5-1|TRBD1|NA
TGCGCCAGCAGCATTAGCGGGACAGGGGGTGTCGATGAGCAGTTCTTC
CASSISGTGGVDEQFF
>TRBJ2-1|TRBV27|TRBD2|NA
TGTGCCAGCAGTTCCAACCGGGGACTAGCGGGAGTGAATGAGCAGTTCTTC
CASSSNRGLAGVNEQFF
>TRBJ2-7|TRBV19|TRBD1|NA
TGTGCCAGTAGTGACAGGGCGAGCTCCTACGAGCAGTACTTC
CASSDRASSYEQYF
>TRBJ2-6|TRBV30|TRBD1|NA
TGTGCCTGGACCCGGGACAGGGTAGGCTTAGGGGCCAACGTCCTGACTTTC
CAWTRDRVGLGANVLTF
>TRBJ2-3|TRBV5-6|NA|NA
TGTGCCAGCAGCTTGGCTTTCTGGGGACTGGGAGATACGCAGTATTTT
CASSLAFWGLGDTQYF
>TRBJ2-7|TRBV18|TRBD1|NA
TGTGCCAGCACCGCGGGACAGGGTGGATACGAGCAGTACTTC
CASTAGQGGYEQYF
>TRBJ1-1|TRBV10-3|TRBD1|NA
TGTGCCATCAGCCTGGACAGGATGAACACTGAAGCTTTCTTT
CAISLDRMNTEAFF
>TRBJ1-5|TRBV9|NA|NA
TGTGCCAGCAGCGTAGTGGGCAGAGATCAGCCCCAGCATTTT
CASSVVGRDQPQHF
>TRBJ2-7|TRBV6-5|TRBD2|once
TGTGCCAGCAGTTATTCGGGGGGGACCTACGAGCAGTACTTC
CASSYSGGTYEQYF
>TRBJ2-1|TRBV29-1|NA|NA
TGCAGCGTTGCTCTCGGGACTTCGTCGTTGAATGAGCAGTTCTTC
CSVALGTSSLNEQFF
>TRBJ2-5|TRBV9|TRBD1|NA
TGTGCCAGCAGCGCGGAACCGGGGGGACAGGGGCAGACCCAGTACTTC
CASSAEPGGQGQTQYF
>TRBJ2-5|TRBV10-1|NA|NA
TGCGCCAGCAGTGAGTCCGTAGAGACCCAGTACTTC
CASSESVETQYF
>TRBJ1-1|TRBV6-5|NA|NA
TGTGCCAGCAGTTACTCACAGGGTTACTTTAACACTGAAGCTTTCTTT
CASSYSQGYFNTEAFF
>TRBJ1-1|TRBV5-1|TRBD1|once
TGCGCCAGCAGCCCGGCTAGACAGGGCGGTCTCCACACTGAAGCTTTCTTT
CASSPARQGGLHTEAFF
>TRBJ2-3|TRBV6-1|NA|NA
TGTGCCAGCAGTGAAGCGGGGGCCGAGGAAGCTACGCAGTATTTT
CASSEAGAEEATQYF
>TRBJ2-7|TRBV6-6|NA|NA
TGTGCCAGCACCTCCCTTTACGAGCAGTACTTC
CASTSLYEQYF
>TRBJ1-4|TRBV5-5|NA|NA
TGTGCCAGCAGCTTCGGGGGGTTCGGAGAAAAACTGTTTTTT
CASSFGGFGEKLFF
>TRBJ1-4|TRBV18|TRBD1|NA
TGTGCCAGCTCACCTCAGGGGGCCGTTGCAACTAATGAAAAACTGTTTTTT
CASSPQGAVATNEKLFF
>TRBJ1-1|TRBV18|NA|NA
TGTGCCAGCTCACCAGAGAGAGTACTCACAGGGAGTCCTATGACTGAAGCTTTCTTT
CASSPERVLTGSPMTEAFF
>TRBJ2-1|TRBV19|TRBD2|NA
TGTGCCAGTAGATACGGGAGGGCCGGCAATGAGCAGTTCTTC
CASRYGRAGNEQFF
>TRBJ2-1|TRBV19|TRBD2|NA
TGTGCCAGATCCCTGCTAGCGGAGCATAGGGGTGAGCAGTTCTTC
CARSLLAEHRGEQFF
>TRBJ2-3|TRBV6-1|TRBD1|NA
TGTGCCAGCAGTGGACCGACAGGGCGGCCAGATACGCAGTATTTT
CASSGPTGRPDTQYF
>TRBJ2-3|TRBV9|NA|NA
TGTGCCAGCAGCGTAGATGGGGGGGCTAGGACGGATACGCAGTATTTT
CASSVDGGARTDTQYF
>TRBJ2-3|TRBV5-4|NA|NA
TGTGCCAGCAGCTTGTTTGAGACACAAAGCACAGATACGCAGTATTTT
CASSLFETQSTDTQYF
>TRBJ1-1|TRBV19|NA|NA
TGTGCCAGTCGGTGGGGGCAGCTGAACACTGAAGCTTTCTTT
CASRWGQLNTEAFF
>TRBJ1-2|TRBV30|TRBD1|NA
TGTGCCTGGATTCTCCGGGACAGTAAATATGGCTACACCTTC
CAWILRDSKYGYTF
>TRBJ2-2|TRBV6-4|NA|medium-sized
TGTGCCAGCAGCCCTGAGGGACTCAACACCGGGGAGCTGTTTTTT
CASSPEGLNTGELFF
>TRBJ2-3|TRBV15|NA|NA
TGTGCCACCAGCAATAGCAGATTTTATGAAGATACGCAGTATTTT
CATSNSRFYEDTQYF